One sample yielded the 3 T cell receptor beta chains listed below, sequenced in a study of cytomegalovirus exposure and HLA in healthy donors. The PCR employed 60 Vbeta primers together with 13 Jbeta primers. Here immunoSEQ multiplex PCR was the method, and the copy in TCRdb shows in-frame clones only, minus some. This listing includes 55,000 to 85,000 clones. The sequencing sample was made of PBMCs. The receptors come from a female donor in good health and CMV-seropositive.

The DNA of the CDR3 is TGCGCCAGCAGCACAGGGACAGCACACTACGAGCAGTACTTC. Translation: CASSTGTAHYEQYF. The genes are TRBV5-1 and TRBJ2-5; 7 bases match TRBD1. The J call may be faulty, since TRBJ2-7 better matches the DNA end. CDR1 is SGHRS, CDR2 YFSETQ, per germline. This CDR3 comprises 14 residues.

J is TRBJ1-5 and V is TRBV6-1; 9 positions match TRBD1. Trimming cost V 6 bases and J 4 bases; bases outside gene matches: 7. The CDR3 has 15 amino acids. Germline V gene lookup returns CDR1 MNHNS and CDR2 SASEGT. The CDR3 spells CASSPGQGTNQPQHF. In nucleotides, the CDR3 is TGTGCCAGCAGCCCGGGACAGGGAACAAATCAGCCCCAGCATTTT.

The rearrangement uses TRBV7-9 and TRBJ2-2; 7 nucleotides line up with TRBD1. Per germline, CDR1 SEHNR and CDR2 FQNEAQ (reference sequence). V shed 1 base, J shed 12 bases, and the junction held 5 bases outside the gene matches. The length of the CDR3 is 13 residues. CDR3 sequence reads: CASSLGDSHQLFF. The CDR3 DNA is TGTGCCAGCAGCTTAGGGGACAGCCATCAGCTGTTTTTT.